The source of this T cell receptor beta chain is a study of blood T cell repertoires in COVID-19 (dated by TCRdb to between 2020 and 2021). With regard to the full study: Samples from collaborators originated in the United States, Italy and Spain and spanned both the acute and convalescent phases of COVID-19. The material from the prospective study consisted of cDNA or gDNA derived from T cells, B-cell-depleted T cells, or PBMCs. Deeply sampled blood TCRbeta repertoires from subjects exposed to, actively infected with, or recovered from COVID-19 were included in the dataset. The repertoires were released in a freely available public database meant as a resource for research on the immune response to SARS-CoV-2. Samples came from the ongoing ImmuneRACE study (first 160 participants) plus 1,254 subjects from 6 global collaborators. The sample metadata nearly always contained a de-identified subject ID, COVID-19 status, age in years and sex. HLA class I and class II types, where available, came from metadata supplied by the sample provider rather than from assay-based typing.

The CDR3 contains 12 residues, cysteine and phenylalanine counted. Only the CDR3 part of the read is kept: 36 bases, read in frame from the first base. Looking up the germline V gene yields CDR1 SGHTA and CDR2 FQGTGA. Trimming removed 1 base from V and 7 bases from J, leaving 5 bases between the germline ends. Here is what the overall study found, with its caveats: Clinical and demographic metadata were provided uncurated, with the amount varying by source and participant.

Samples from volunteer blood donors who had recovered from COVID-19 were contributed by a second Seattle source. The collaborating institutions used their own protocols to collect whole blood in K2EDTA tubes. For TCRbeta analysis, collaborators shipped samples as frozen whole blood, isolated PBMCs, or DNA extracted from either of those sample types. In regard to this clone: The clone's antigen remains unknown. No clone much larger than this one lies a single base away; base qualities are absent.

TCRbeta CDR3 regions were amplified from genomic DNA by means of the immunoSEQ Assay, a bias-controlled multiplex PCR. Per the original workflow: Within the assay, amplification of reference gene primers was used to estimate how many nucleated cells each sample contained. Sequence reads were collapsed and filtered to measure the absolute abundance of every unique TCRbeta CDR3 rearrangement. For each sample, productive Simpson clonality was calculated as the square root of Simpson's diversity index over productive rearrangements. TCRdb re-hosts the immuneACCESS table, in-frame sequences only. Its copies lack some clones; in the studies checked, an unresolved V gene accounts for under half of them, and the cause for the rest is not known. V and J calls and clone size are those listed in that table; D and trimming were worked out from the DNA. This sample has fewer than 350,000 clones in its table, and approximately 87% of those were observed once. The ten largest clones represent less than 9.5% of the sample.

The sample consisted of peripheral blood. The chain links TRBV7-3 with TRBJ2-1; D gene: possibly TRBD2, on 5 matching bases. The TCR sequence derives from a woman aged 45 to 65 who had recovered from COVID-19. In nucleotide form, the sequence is TGTGCCAGCAGCTTAAGGGAGAATGAGCAGTTCTTC. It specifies CASSLRENEQFF. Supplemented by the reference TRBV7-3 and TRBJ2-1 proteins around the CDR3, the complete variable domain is GAGVSQTPSNKVTEKGKYVELRCDPISGHTALYWYRQSLGQGPEFLIYFQGTGAADDSGLPNDRFFAVRPEGSVSTLKIQRTERGDSAVYLCASSLRENEQFFGPGTRLTVL.